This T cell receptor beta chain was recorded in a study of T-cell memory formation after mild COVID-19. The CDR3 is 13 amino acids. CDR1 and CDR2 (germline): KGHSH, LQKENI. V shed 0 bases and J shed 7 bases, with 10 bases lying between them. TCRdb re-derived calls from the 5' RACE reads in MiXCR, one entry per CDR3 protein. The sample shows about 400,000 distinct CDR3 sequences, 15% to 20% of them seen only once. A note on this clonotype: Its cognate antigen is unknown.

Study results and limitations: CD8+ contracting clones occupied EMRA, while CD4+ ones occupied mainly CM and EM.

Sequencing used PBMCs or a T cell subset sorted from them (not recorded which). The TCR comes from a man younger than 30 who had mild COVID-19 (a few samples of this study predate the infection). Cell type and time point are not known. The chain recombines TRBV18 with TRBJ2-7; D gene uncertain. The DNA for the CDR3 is TGTGCCAGCTCACCACCGGGGTCCCGGGAGCAGTACGTC. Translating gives CASSPPGSREQYV.